This T cell receptor (beta chain) appears in the sequencing data of a study of T cells in Graves' hyperthyroidism and ophthalmopathy. Study observations and caveats: Most thyroid-expanded clonotypes above 0.001 were also found in blood.

Diagnosis relied on clinical symptoms, serum thyroxine and TRAb, thyroid ultrasound and orbital computed tomography. This clonotype came up many times. Its antigen is still unknown. TCR beta CDR3 region amplification was performed from RNA transcripts. HTBI primers were the set used in a first-round RT-PCR of the TCR CDR3. MiXCR, applied by TCRdb to the multiplex PCR reads, yields one record per CDR3 protein. This table holds roughly 380,000 distinct CDR3 sequences, over 15% found once. The CDR3 contains 12 residues. Per the germline V gene, CDR1 is MDHEN and CDR2 is SYDVKM. The germline V and J ends were trimmed by 3 bases and 8 bases, with 10 bases remaining between them.

The sequence was collected from a woman aged 40 to 49 with Graves' ophthalmopathy. The genes are TRBV28 and TRBJ1-2, with TRBD1 as a possible D gene (5 bases). Material: blood. CDR3 nucleotide sequence: TGTGCCAGCAGTTTCCAGGGTCGAGGCTACACCTTC. Translating it yields CASSFQGRGYTF.